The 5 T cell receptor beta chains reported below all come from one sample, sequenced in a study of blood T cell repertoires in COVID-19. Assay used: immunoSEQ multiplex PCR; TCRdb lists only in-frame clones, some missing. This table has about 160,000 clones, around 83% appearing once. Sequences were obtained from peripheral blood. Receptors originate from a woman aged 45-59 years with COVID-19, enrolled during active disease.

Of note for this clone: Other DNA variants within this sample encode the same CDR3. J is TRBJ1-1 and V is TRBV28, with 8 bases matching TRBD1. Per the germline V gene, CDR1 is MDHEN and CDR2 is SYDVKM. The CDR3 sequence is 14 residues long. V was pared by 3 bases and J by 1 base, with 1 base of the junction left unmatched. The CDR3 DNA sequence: TGTGCCAGCAGTTTGGGGACAGGGAACACTGAAGCTTTCTTT. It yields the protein CASSLGTGNTEAFF.

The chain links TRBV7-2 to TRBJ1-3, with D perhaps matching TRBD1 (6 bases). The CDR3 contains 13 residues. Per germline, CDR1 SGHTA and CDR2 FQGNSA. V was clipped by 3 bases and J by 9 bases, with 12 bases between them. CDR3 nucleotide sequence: TGTGCCAGCAGCTTCGGGGGGGCGGCCACCATATATTTT. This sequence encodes CASSFGGAATIYF.

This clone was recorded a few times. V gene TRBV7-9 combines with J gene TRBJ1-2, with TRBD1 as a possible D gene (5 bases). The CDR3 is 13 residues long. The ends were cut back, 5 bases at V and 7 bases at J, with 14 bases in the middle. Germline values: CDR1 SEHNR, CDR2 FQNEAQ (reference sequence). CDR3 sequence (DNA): TGTGCCAGCAGCACCCGGGGGTCAGGTGGCTACACCTTC. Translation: CASSTRGSGGYTF.

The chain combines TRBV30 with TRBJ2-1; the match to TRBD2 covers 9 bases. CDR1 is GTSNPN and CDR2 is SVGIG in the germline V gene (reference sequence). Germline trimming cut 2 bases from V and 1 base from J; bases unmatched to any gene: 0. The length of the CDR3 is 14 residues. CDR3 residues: CAWSSGGSYNEQFF. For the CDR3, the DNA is TGTGCCTGGAGTAGCGGGGGGTCCTACAATGAGCAGTTCTTC.

This chain's CDR3 is CAIPGTGPPSYGYTF. The CDR3 nucleotides read TGCGCCATCCCCGGGACAGGGCCCCCCAGCTATGGCTACACCTTC. J is TRBJ1-2 and V is TRBV10-1, with 9 bases aligning to TRBD1. Germline loops: CDR1 WNHNN, CDR2 SYGVQD (reference sequence). The V segment lost 10 bases and the J segment 4 bases; nucleotides outside the gene matches: 13. The CDR3 is made up of 15 amino acids.